The 13 T cell receptor beta chains listed next were all sequenced from one sample in a study of blood T cell repertoires in COVID-19. Assay: immunoSEQ multiplex PCR; the TCRdb copy retains only in-frame clones and omits some. The top ten hold roughly 13% of the sample, which has 46,000 or so clones, approximately 87% seen once. The source material was peripheral blood. Every receptor here comes from a human donor in a cohort sampled during active COVID-19.

The chain carries TRBV11-2 and TRBJ2-2; D unresolved. The CDR3 is 14 residues long. V was pared by 1 base and J by 1 base, with 4 bases between. The germline V gene encodes CDR1 SGHAT and CDR2 FQNNGV. The CDR3 nucleotides are TGTGCCAGCAGCTTAGCAGGGAACACCGGGGAGCTGTTTTTT. Translated: CASSLAGNTGELFF.

The gene calls are TRBV5-1 and TRBJ1-5; D gene unclear. Trimming took off 0 bases at V and 1 base at J, with 5 bases between the two ends. CDR1 is SGHRS, CDR2 YFSETQ, per germline. The CDR3 runs 14 residues. This CDR3 reads CASSLESSNQPQHF. CDR3 DNA sequence: TGCGCCAGCAGCTTGGAAAGCAGCAATCAGCCCCAGCATTTT.

The chain carries TRBV6-6 and TRBJ2-3; TRBD2 matches 9 bases. This CDR3 is built from 14 residues. Germline CDR1 and CDR2: MNHNY and SVGAGI (reference sequence). V was pared by 4 bases and J by 6 bases, with 5 bases of the junction left unmatched. The CDR3 sequence is CASSSRLAADTQYF. CDR3 nucleotides: TGTGCCAGCAGTTCCCGACTAGCGGCTGATACGCAGTATTTT.

The chain employs TRBV2 and TRBJ2-7, with 10 nucleotides matching TRBD2. Germline CDR1 is SNHLY and CDR2 is FYNNEI. V trimming: 6 bases; J trimming: 5 bases; junction bases outside the gene matches: 7. There are 14 residues in the CDR3. CDR3 in DNA: TGTGCCAGCAGCCAACTAGCGGGGTATAACGAGCAGTACTTC. Translating it yields CASSQLAGYNEQYF.

CDR3 sequence reads: CATSDLDRGGNTIYF. The DNA of the CDR3 is TGTGCCACCAGTGATTTGGACAGGGGGGGAAACACCATATATTTT. The V call is TRBV24-1, the J call TRBJ1-3, with 9 bases that match TRBD1. The germline V gene has CDR1 KGHDR and CDR2 SFDVKD. The V segment lost 0 bases and the J segment 4 bases; nucleotides outside the gene matches: 0. The CDR3 loop spans 15 amino acids.

The rearrangement links TRBV5-1 to TRBJ1-2; D perhaps matches TRBD1 (5 bases). The V gene's germline CDR1 is SGHRS and CDR2 YFSETQ. V was shortened by 0 bases and J by 4 bases, with 13 bases between the two germline ends. The CDR3 totals 15 residues. This CDR3 reads CASSLDAGSTYGYTF. Written as DNA, the CDR3 is TGCGCCAGCAGCTTGGATGCAGGGTCAACCTATGGCTACACCTTC. Combining the CDR3 with reference TRBV5-1 and TRBJ1-2 gives the whole variable domain KAGVTQTPRYLIKTRGQQVTLSCSPISGHRSVSWYQQTPGQGLQFLFEYFSETQRNKGNFPGRFSGRQFSNSRSEMNVSTLELGDSALYLCASSLDAGSTYGYTFGSGTRLTVV.

V is TRBV7-9 and J is TRBJ2-2; D may be TRBD1 (6 bases). The CDR3 is 14 residues long. V was cut by 4 bases and J by 7 bases, with 13 bases left in between. The germline gives CDR1 SEHNR, CDR2 FQNEAQ (reference sequence). The CDR3: CASSSQGQVGELFF. In nucleotides, the CDR3 is TGTGCCAGCAGCTCTCAGGGGCAAGTCGGGGAGCTGTTTTTT.

The V call is TRBV18, the J call TRBJ2-7, with D perhaps matching TRBD1 (6 bases). The CDR3 loop spans 14 amino acids. CDR1 and CDR2 (germline): KGHSH, LQKENI. The ends were cut back, 3 bases at V and 2 bases at J, with 11 bases in the middle. The CDR3 sequence is CASSPDSAPYEQYF. CDR3 DNA sequence: TGTGCCAGCTCACCGGACAGTGCCCCCTACGAGCAGTACTTC.

The rearrangement joins TRBV4-1 to TRBJ2-1; a possible D gene is TRBD2 (5 bases). This CDR3 contains 14 residues. Trimming stripped 2 bases from V and 13 bases from J, with 18 bases between. Germline V gene lookup returns CDR1 MGHRA and CDR2 YSYEKL. CDR3 DNA sequence: TGCGCCAGCAGCCAACCCTATACTAGGGCACCCCAGTTCTTC. As protein: CASSQPYTRAPQFF.

The chain is built from TRBV5-1 and TRBJ2-7; TRBD1 matches at 7 bases. Germline V gene data show CDR1 as SGHRS and CDR2 as YFSETQ. This CDR3 contains 14 residues. V dropped 2 bases and J dropped 5; count of bases not matched to a gene: 7. This CDR3 is CASSLKGQGDEQYF. As DNA, the CDR3 is TGCGCCAGCAGCTTAAAAGGCCAGGGGGACGAGCAGTACTTC. Drawing the rest from reference TRBV5-1 and TRBJ2-7, the complete variable domain is KAGVTQTPRYLIKTRGQQVTLSCSPISGHRSVSWYQQTPGQGLQFLFEYFSETQRNKGNFPGRFSGRQFSNSRSEMNVSTLELGDSALYLCASSLKGQGDEQYFGPGTRLTVT.

The gene calls are TRBV30 and TRBJ1-2; 10 bases are a match to TRBD1. V dropped 6 bases and J dropped 6; count of bases not matched to a gene: 13. This CDR3 comprises 15 residues. Looked up from germline, CDR1 is GTSNPN and CDR2 is SVGIG (reference sequence). For the CDR3, the DNA is TGTGCCTGTACGCTCGGACAGGGGGTAGAGGATGGCTACACCTTC. Protein: CACTLGQGVEDGYTF.

The rearrangement links TRBV19 to TRBJ2-1; D is possibly TRBD1 (5 bases). The germline V and J ends were trimmed by 4 bases and 7 bases, with 17 bases remaining between them. Germline values: CDR1 LNHDA, CDR2 SQIVND (reference sequence). The CDR3 spans 15 residues. The CDR3 spells CASSRWGSPQNEQFF. For the CDR3, the DNA is TGTGCCAGTAGTAGGTGGGGCTCCCCCCAAAATGAGCAGTTCTTC. The variable domain in full, with the rest retrieved from reference TRBV19 and TRBJ2-1, is DGGITQSPKYLFRKEGQNVTLSCEQNLNHDAMYWYRQDPGQGLRLIYYSQIVNDFQKGDIAEGYSVSREKKESFPLTVTSAQKNPTAFYLCASSRWGSPQNEQFFGPGTRLTVL.

This chain uses TRBV24-1 with TRBJ2-5; 7 nucleotides line up with TRBD2. The germline gives CDR1 KGHDR, CDR2 SFDVKD. The CDR3 length is 13 residues. After removal of 10 bases from V and 2 bases from J, the junction contained 6 bases not matched to a gene. The CDR3 protein is CATAGLVQETQYF. Written as DNA, the CDR3 is TGTGCCACAGCCGGACTAGTTCAAGAGACCCAGTACTTC.